In this sample, the clone carrying this T cell receptor (beta chain) turned up many times. Its specificity is unknown. These data are taken from a study of T cells after posttransplantation cyclophosphamide. Study findings and constraints: TRB clonality was highly associated with recipient CMV seropositivity and reactivation. TRB overlap between skin or GI tissue T cells and blood was limited. Later blood repertoires were often dominated by clones from the donor CD8+ memory compartment.

This CDR3 has 15 amino acids. The germline V gene has CDR1 MDHEN and CDR2 SYDVKM. The V and J ends lost 6 bases and 4 bases respectively, with 15 bases between them. The method was immunoSEQ multiplex PCR; TCRdb's version includes in-frame clones alone and lacks a portion of them. Listed for the sample are roughly 49,000 clones, none seen a single time. The TCR was taken from a man in his forties or fifties in good health, CMV-negative, and a related stem cell transplant donor. The sample taken for sequencing was PBMCs. The chain is built from TRBV28 and TRBJ2-2; D gene unclear. This CDR3 reads CASRFLGSATGELFF. The CDR3 DNA reads as TGTGCCAGCAGATTTCTAGGCAGCGCCACCGGGGAGCTGTTTTTT.